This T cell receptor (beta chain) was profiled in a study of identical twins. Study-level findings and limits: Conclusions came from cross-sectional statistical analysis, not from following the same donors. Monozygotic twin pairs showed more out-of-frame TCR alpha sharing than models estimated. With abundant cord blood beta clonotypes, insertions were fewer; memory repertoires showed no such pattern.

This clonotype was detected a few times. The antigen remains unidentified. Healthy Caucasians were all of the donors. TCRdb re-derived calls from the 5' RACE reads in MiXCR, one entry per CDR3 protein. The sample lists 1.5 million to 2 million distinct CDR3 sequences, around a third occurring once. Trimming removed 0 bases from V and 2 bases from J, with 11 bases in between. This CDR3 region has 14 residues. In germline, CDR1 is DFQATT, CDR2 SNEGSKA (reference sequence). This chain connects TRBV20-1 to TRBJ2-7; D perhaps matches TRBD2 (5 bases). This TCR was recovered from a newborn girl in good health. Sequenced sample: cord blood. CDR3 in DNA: TGCAGTGCTAGAGATCCGGGGTCGCCCTACGAGCAGTACTTC. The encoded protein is CSARDPGSPYEQYF.